The present T cell receptor beta chain was sequenced within a study of Tregs in tolerant kidney transplant recipients (dated by TCRdb to about 2019). At the level of the whole study: The transplants used related donors with nonmyeloablative bone marrow transplantation, and mixed chimerism in the human trials was transient. Before combined kidney and bone marrow transplantation, this study identified donor-specific regulatory T cells using TCRbeta sequencing and then followed those same cells after transplant. Points the paper makes about the study in general: The study was limited by small patient numbers, and the findings need validation in larger populations and under other immunosuppression protocols. For some patients, the PCR primers changed as time went on, which meant samples from those patients could not be compared with one another at the nucleotide level. Expanding Tregs with activated donor B cells appeared to identify the most biologically relevant and donor-specific TCRbeta repertoire. Donor-specific Treg expansion was found to exceed global Treg expansion in tolerant patients, suggesting antigen-driven rather than nonspecific expansion. Although technical replication error seemed to be minimal, the question of biological reproducibility was not addressed directly.

Turning to this clone: Its antigen target is currently unknown. No much larger clonotype is one base removed from it; base qualities were not supplied.

The CDR3 holds 17 amino acids from the cysteine to the phenylalanine. Here the CDR3 DNA is all that survives: 51 bases in frame from base 1. V is shortened by 0 bases, J by 8 bases, and the region joining them spans 23 bases. Taken from the germline V gene (reference sequence), the CDR1 and CDR2 loops are SGHKS and YYEKEE. The meaning of the sample's time point label: blood sample drawn before combined kidney and bone marrow transplant. Unstimulated Tregs (CD4+CD25+CD127-), CD4+ non-Tregs (CD4+CD25-), CD4 and CD8 cells were FACS-sorted from thawed PBMCs. The patients were several recipients of combined kidney and bone marrow transplants from the ITN036ST trial, and samples were available only from these trial subjects. Healthy control blood was processed to PBMCs with a Ficoll density gradient and then cryopreserved, whereas patient PBMCs were collected both before and after transplant. Genomic DNA was extracted from sorted cells with the QIAGEN DNeasy Blood and Tissue Kit for TCRbeta CDR3 sequencing. Through immunoSEQ, high-throughput TCRbeta CDR3 sequencing was done commercially, including PCR amplification with internal controls and bias correction. Turning to the authors' computational methods: Unique productive TCRbeta sequences were defined by CDR3 nucleotide sequence where primers matched, and otherwise by CDR3 amino acid sequence together with Vbeta and Jbeta genes. To correct for sorting error, sequences found in more than one sorted population at a frequency ratio of 2:1 or less were discarded, and the remaining shared sequences were assigned to the population with the higher frequency. Sequences were defined as donor-reactive when expanded at least 5-fold in CFSE-low cells versus unstimulated cells and present at a frequency of at least 0.01% in CFSE-low cells. Jensen-Shannon divergence calculated on the top 100 TCRbeta sequences ranked by frequency was used to measure repertoire divergence. For samples with multiple sequencing runs, sorting error was corrected in each run separately before the runs were combined. TCRdb obtained this table from immuneACCESS and retained in-frame rearrangements with V and J assigned. These tables miss some clones; where compared with another copy, unresolved V genes account for less than half of the shortfall, and the remainder is unexplained. Clone size and the V and J calls come from that table; the DNA yielded D and trimming. The sample table shows 100,000 to 120,000 clones, and around 90% are seen once. The ten biggest clones cover approximately 0.3% of the sample.

Sequences were derived from CD4+ T cells from blood, sampled before the transplant. The chain is assembled from TRBV5-5 and TRBJ1-2; no confident D gene assignment can be made. This receptor was obtained from a human donor who received a combined kidney and bone marrow transplant. The CDR3 amino acid sequence is: CASSLDGGPASRPGYTF. At the DNA level, the sequence is TGTGCCAGCAGCTTGGACGGAGGGCCGGCCAGCCGTCCGGGCTACACCTTC. The reference TRBV5-5 and TRBJ1-2 proteins fill in what lies around the CDR3, so the full variable domain reads DAGVTQSPTHLIKTRGQQVTLRCSPISGHKSVSWYQQVLGQGPQFIFQYYEKEERGRGNFPDRFSARQFPNYSSELNVNALLLGDSALYLCASSLDGGPASRPGYTFGSGTRLTVV.